The subject of this entry is one T cell receptor beta chain. Antigen specificity is unknown. This record belongs to a study of brain T cells in children with intractable seizures. General study results and limits: HCMV serostatus was not known, and viral specificity came from CDR3 similarity only.

At least one anti-epileptic drug was given before surgery. CDR1 and CDR2 from the germline V gene are SGHTA and FQGTGA. Trimming cost V 5 bases and J 1 base, with 11 bases left between them. The CDR3 totals 14 residues. Produced via immunoSEQ multiplex PCR; TCRdb's table is partial and in-frame only. The sample holds approximately 60,000 clones; approximately 94% are singletons and the top ten take more than 0.3%. V gene TRBV7-3 combines with J gene TRBJ1-1; D is unclear. The receptor was derived from a boy less than two years old with focal cortical dysplasia and intractable seizures. The input for sequencing was peripheral blood, taken at surgery. The CDR3 DNA reads as TGTGCCAGCAGCCCAAGGACGGGGAACACTGAAGCTTTCTTT. Translating it yields CASSPRTGNTEAFF. Variable domain in full (rest from reference TRBV7-3 and TRBJ1-1): GAGVSQTPSNKVTEKGKYVELRCDPISGHTALYWYRQSLGQGPEFLIYFQGTGAADDSGLPNDRFFAVRPEGSVSTLKIQRTERGDSAVYLCASSPRTGNTEAFFGQGTRLTVV.